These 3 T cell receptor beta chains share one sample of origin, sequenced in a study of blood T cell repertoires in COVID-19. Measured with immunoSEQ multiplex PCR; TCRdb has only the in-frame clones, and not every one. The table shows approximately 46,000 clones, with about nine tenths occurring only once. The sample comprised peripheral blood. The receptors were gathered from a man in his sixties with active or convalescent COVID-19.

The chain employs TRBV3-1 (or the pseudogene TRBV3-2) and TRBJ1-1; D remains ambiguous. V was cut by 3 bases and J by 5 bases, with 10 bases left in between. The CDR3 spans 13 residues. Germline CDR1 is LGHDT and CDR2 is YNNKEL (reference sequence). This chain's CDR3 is CASSQGGRTEAFF. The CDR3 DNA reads TGTGCCAGCAGCCAGGGAGGGCGAACTGAAGCTTTCTTT.

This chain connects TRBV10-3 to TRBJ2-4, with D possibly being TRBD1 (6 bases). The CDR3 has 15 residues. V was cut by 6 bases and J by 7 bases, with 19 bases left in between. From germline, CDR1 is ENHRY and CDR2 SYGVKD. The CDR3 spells CAIRGDTGPVNIQYF. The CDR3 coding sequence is TGTGCCATCAGGGGGGACACCGGACCGGTGAACATTCAGTACTTC.

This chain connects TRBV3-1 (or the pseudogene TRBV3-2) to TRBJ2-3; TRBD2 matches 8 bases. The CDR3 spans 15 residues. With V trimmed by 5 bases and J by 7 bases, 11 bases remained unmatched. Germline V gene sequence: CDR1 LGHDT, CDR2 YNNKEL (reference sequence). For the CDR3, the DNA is TGTGCCAGCAGCATTAGCGGGGAGACCCTCCATACGCAGTATTTT. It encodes CASSISGETLHTQYF.